Below, 22 T cell receptor beta chains from the same sample are listed, as sequenced in a study of blood T cell repertoires in COVID-19. Profiling relied on immunoSEQ multiplex PCR, and the TCRdb table lists in-frame clones only, not all of them. The sample includes about 160,000 clones, around 90% seen only once; the top ten take around 3.9%. Input material: peripheral blood. The receptors were gathered from a woman aged 55-75 years who had recovered from COVID-19.

The chain employs TRBV27 and TRBJ1-1; tentative D call: TRBD1 (6 bases). Germline V CDR1 and CDR2: MNHEY, SMNVEV (reference sequence). Deletions cut 9 bases from V and 1 base from J, with 15 bases between. The CDR3 loop spans 14 amino acids. The CDR3 sequence is CASFYREGNTEAFF. CDR3 nucleotides: TGTGCCAGTTTCTACAGGGAGGGGAACACTGAAGCTTTCTTT.

The rearrangement links TRBV28 to TRBJ1-5; D gene unclear. Between the trimmed V and J ends, which lost 5 bases and 0 bases, there was a span of 14 bases. The CDR3 consists of 16 residues. CDR1 is MDHEN and CDR2 is SYDVKM in the germline V gene. The CDR3 region is CASSPRPGNSNQPQHF. Written as DNA, the CDR3 is TGTGCCAGCAGTCCAAGACCGGGAAATAGCAATCAGCCCCAGCATTTT.

The chain couples TRBV6-5 to TRBJ2-3, with unresolved D. The CDR3 sequence is 16 residues long. Germline CDR1 and CDR2: MNHEY and SVGAGI. V dropped 0 bases and J dropped 2 bases, with 12 bases sitting between them. For the CDR3, the DNA is TGTGCCAGCAGTTACTCGGCGCTACTAACCACAGATACGCAGTATTTT. Translating gives CASSYSALLTTDTQYF.

The chain employs TRBV19 and TRBJ2-3; D unclear. The CDR3 consists of 15 residues. Trimming removed 6 bases from V and 0 bases from J, with 13 bases in between. In germline, CDR1 is LNHDA, CDR2 SQIVND (reference sequence). In DNA form, the CDR3 reads TGTGCCAGTAGGCAGACTGGTGTTAGCACAGATACGCAGTATTTT. It translates to CASRQTGVSTDTQYF. Combining the CDR3 with reference TRBV19 and TRBJ2-3 gives the whole variable domain DGGITQSPKYLFRKEGQNVTLSCEQNLNHDAMYWYRQDPGQGLRLIYYSQIVNDFQKGDIAEGYSVSREKKESFPLTVTSAQKNPTAFYLCASRQTGVSTDTQYFGPGTRLTVL.

The chain links TRBV5-1 to TRBJ2-7, with TRBD2 matching over 9 bases. This CDR3 region has 15 residues. The germline CDR1 and CDR2 sequences are SGHRS and YFSETQ. Trimming took 5 bases from V and 0 from J; bases not matched to a gene: 6. CDR3 region: CASRGSGGSSYEQYF. The CDR3 coding sequence is TGCGCCAGCAGAGGTAGCGGGGGAAGCTCCTACGAGCAGTACTTC.

The chain couples TRBV5-4 to TRBJ2-2; D gene uncertain. Germline V CDR1 and CDR2: SGHNT, YYREEE (reference sequence). There are 12 residues in the CDR3. V was clipped by 1 base and J by 5 bases, with 3 bases between them. The CDR3 sequence: CASSLQTGELFF. CDR3 nucleotide sequence: TGTGCCAGCAGCTTGCAGACCGGGGAGCTGTTTTTT. Full variable domain (remainder filled in from reference TRBV5-4 and TRBJ2-2): ETGVTQSPTHLIKTRGQQVTLRCSSQSGHNTVSWYQQALGQGPQFIFQYYREEENGRGNFPPRFSGLQFPNYSSELNVNALELDDSALYLCASSLQTGELFFGEGSRLTVL.

The chain couples TRBV3-1 (or the pseudogene TRBV3-2) to TRBJ1-2; D ambiguous. V gave up 4 bases and J gave up 8 bases, with 8 bases separating them. This CDR3 has 11 residues. Germline CDR1 reads LGHDT; CDR2 reads YNNKEL (reference sequence). The CDR3 bases are TGTGCCAGCAGCCTATATTCGGGCTACACCTTC. Translating gives CASSLYSGYTF.

The chain employs TRBV4-2 and TRBJ1-2; D unclear. Trimming left V 0 bases short and J 9 bases short, with 11 bases between. This CDR3 has 13 amino acids. CDR1 LGHNA and CDR2 YNFKEQ come from the germline V gene. The CDR3 sequence is CASSQDLQRSYTF. The CDR3, as DNA: TGTGCCAGCAGCCAAGATCTGCAGCGCAGCTACACCTTC.

This clone was detected ten times or more. The chain links TRBV11-2 to TRBJ1-4; D may be TRBD1 (5 bases). Germline lookup yields CDR1 SGHAT and CDR2 FQNNGV. The germline V and J ends were trimmed by 1 base and 5 bases, with 11 bases remaining between them. CDR3 size: 15 residues. Written as DNA, the CDR3 is TGTGCCAGCAGCTTAGGTAGGGGAACGAATGAAAAACTGTTTTTT. Amino acids: CASSLGRGTNEKLFF.

The table lists this clone with a few counts. The chain carries TRBV18 and TRBJ2-7; a possible D gene is TRBD1 (6 bases). The CDR3 runs 12 residues. Deletions cut 5 bases from V and 4 bases from J, with 9 bases between. Germline values: CDR1 KGHSH, CDR2 LQKENI. The CDR3 nucleotides read TGTGCCAGCTCAGCCCAGGGGTACGAGCAGTACTTC. Its translation is CASSAQGYEQYF.

This chain uses TRBV24-1 with TRBJ1-2; 8 bases align to TRBD1. The CDR3 loop spans 15 amino acids. V was clipped by 10 bases and J by 3 bases; unmatched bases: 12. Germline V gene data show CDR1 as KGHDR and CDR2 as SFDVKD. CDR3 protein: CATGPGGEKDYGYTF. CDR3 in DNA: TGTGCCACTGGGCCAGGGGGCGAAAAGGACTATGGCTACACCTTC.

The rearrangement uses TRBV18 and TRBJ2-2, with TRBD1 matching 7 bases. Germline assignment: CDR1 KGHSH and CDR2 LQKENI. This CDR3 comprises 14 residues. V was clipped by 4 bases and J by 9 bases; unmatched bases: 8. The DNA of the CDR3 is TGTGCCAGCTCACGACAGGGTGGGGACCGGGAGCTGTTTTTT. Amino acids: CASSRQGGDRELFF. Full variable domain (rest looked up from reference TRBV18 and TRBJ2-2): NAGVMQNPRHLVRRRGQEARLRCSPMKGHSHVYWYRQLPEEGLKFMVYLQKENIIDESGMPKERFSAEFPKEGPSILRIQQVVRGDSAAYFCASSRQGGDRELFFGEGSRLTVL.

The chain couples TRBV3-1 (or the pseudogene TRBV3-2) to TRBJ1-2; D call uncertain. CDR1 is LGHDT and CDR2 is YNNKEL in the germline V gene (reference sequence). This CDR3 has 16 residues. V lost 0 bases to trimming and J lost 8 bases, with 19 bases between them. CDR3 nucleotides: TGTGCCAGCAGCCAAGATCAAAGGACCGAGGGTGGGGGCTACACCTTC. This translates into CASSQDQRTEGGGYTF.

This rearrangement joins TRBV10-3 to TRBJ2-6, with a possible D match to TRBD2 (5 bases). There are 16 residues in the CDR3. V dropped 0 bases and J dropped 0 bases, with 6 bases sitting between them. In germline, CDR1 is ENHRY, CDR2 SYGVKD. The CDR3 sequence: CAISESGSSGANVLTF. Here the CDR3 DNA reads TGTGCCATCAGTGAGTCGGGGAGCTCTGGGGCCAACGTCCTGACTTTC.

V is TRBV3-1 (or the pseudogene TRBV3-2) and J is TRBJ1-6, with TRBD1 as a possible D gene (5 bases). This CDR3 is built from 14 residues. V dropped 4 bases and J dropped 14 bases, with 18 bases sitting between them. CDR1 and CDR2 (germline): LGHDT, YNNKEL (reference sequence). The CDR3 DNA reads TGTGCCAGCAGCCGGACACCCCCCGGTGAGGCCCTCCACTTT. Amino acids: CASSRTPPGEALHF.

The J gene is TRBJ2-5, the V gene TRBV7-8; 8 bases line up with TRBD2. Trimming removed 0 bases from V and 5 bases from J; junction bases left unmatched: 14. This CDR3 comprises 18 residues. CDR1 and CDR2 (germline): SGHVS, FQNEAQ. Here the CDR3 reads CASSLAYLRGGGWETQYF. DNA of the CDR3: TGTGCCAGCAGCTTAGCGTACTTAAGAGGCGGGGGGTGGGAGACCCAGTACTTC.

The chain uses TRBV11-2 and TRBJ1-1; 7 bases agree with TRBD1. V gave up 4 bases and J gave up 6 bases; unmatched junction bases: 8. There are 14 residues in the CDR3. In germline, CDR1 is SGHAT, CDR2 FQNNGV. The CDR3 nucleotides read TGTGCCAGCAGCTCGCTGACAGGGTACGCTGAAGCTTTCTTT. It yields the protein CASSSLTGYAEAFF.

V gene TRBV6-6 combines with J gene TRBJ1-1; D may be TRBD1 (6 bases). The germline V and J ends were trimmed by 5 bases and 3 bases, with 10 bases remaining between them. The CDR3 is 13 residues long. Germline CDR1 and CDR2: MNHNY and SVGAGI (reference sequence). The CDR3 coding sequence is TGTGCCAGCAGTGGACAGTTGGACACTGAAGCTTTCTTT. This encodes CASSGQLDTEAFF.

This chain links TRBV11-2 with TRBJ2-5, with 9 bases aligning to TRBD2. This CDR3 is 15 amino acids long. Germline CDR1 reads SGHAT; CDR2 reads FQNNGV. The junction had 4 bases not matched to a gene; V was cut back by 0 bases and J by 5 bases. In DNA, the CDR3 is TGTGCCAGCAGCTTAGACGGGACTAGCAGGGAGACCCAGTACTTC. Translation gives CASSLDGTSRETQYF.

The table lists this clone with a count of one. The chain joins TRBV11-3 to TRBJ2-2; D is unclear. Germline V gene sequence: CDR1 SGHNT, CDR2 YENEEA. The CDR3 totals 15 residues. V was shortened by 5 bases and J by 4 bases, with 14 bases between the two germline ends. CDR3 in amino acids: CASSPSSARTGELFF. As DNA, the CDR3 is TGTGCCAGCAGCCCCTCAAGCGCCCGCACCGGGGAGCTGTTTTTT.

The chain combines TRBV15 with TRBJ1-1, with a tentative D call TRBD1 (6 bases). The CDR3 sequence is 15 residues long. Germline CDR1 LNHNV, CDR2 YYDKDF (reference sequence). Trimming removed 3 bases at V and 1 base at J, with 12 bases between. The CDR3 DNA reads TGTGCCACCAGCAGGGGGGGGGCCCAGAACACTGAAGCTTTCTTT. Protein: CATSRGGAQNTEAFF.

This chain uses TRBV6-5 with TRBJ1-2; D might be TRBD1 (5 bases). The CDR3 runs to 13 residues. Deletions cut 5 bases from V and 8 bases from J, with 15 bases between. Per germline, CDR1 MNHEY and CDR2 SVGAGI. The CDR3 sequence: CASSLQGSRGYTF. In nucleotides, the CDR3 is TGTGCCAGCAGTCTCCAGGGATCTAGGGGCTACACCTTC.